The 25 T cell receptor beta chains below come from one sample, sequenced in a study of shared clonotypes between healthy human individuals (dated by TCRdb to 2018 to 2021). Library generation was performed with the immunoSEQ multiplex PCR assay. TCRdb mirrors the immuneACCESS table, restricted to in-frame sequences. Some clones are absent from its copies; in checked studies, under half trace to an unresolved V gene, and the reason for the others is unknown. Within this sample are about 2,200,000 clones, with 93% of them counted one time only. Roughly 1.7% of the sample belongs to the ten largest clones. CD8 naive samples consisted of CD45RO-negative cells that were positively selected for CCR7, yielding a CD45RA+CCR7+ population without TemRA cells. The sample consisted of naive CD8+ T cells from PBMCs. The sample's cell subset or site label, decoded: CD45RA+CCR7+. These receptors were obtained from a man aged 18 to 29 in good health. Some clones in this sample may be carry-over from other donors' samples.

This chain connects TRBV19 to TRBJ1-1, with 7 bases that match TRBD1. The CDR3 consists of 13 residues. Germline assignment: CDR1 LNHDA and CDR2 SQIVND (reference sequence). Losses at the gene ends were 7 bases for V and 8 bases for J; bases not matched to a gene: 10. The CDR3 is CASKHRGSGEAFF. DNA of the CDR3: TGTGCCAGTAAGCACAGGGGTTCGGGAGAAGCTTTCTTT. The full variable domain, rest sourced from reference TRBV19 and TRBJ1-1, is DGGITQSPKYLFRKEGQNVTLSCEQNLNHDAMYWYRQDPGQGLRLIYYSQIVNDFQKGDIAEGYSVSREKKESFPLTVTSAQKNPTAFYLCASKHRGSGEAFFGQGTRLTVV.

In its sample, this clone was seen a few times. This rearrangement joins TRBV13 to TRBJ1-1; no reliable D call. This CDR3 region has 12 residues. Germline values: CDR1 PRHDT, CDR2 FYEKMQ (reference sequence). V dropped 1 base and J dropped 7 bases, with 7 bases sitting between them. The CDR3 reads CASSLVKVEAFF. The CDR3 bases are TGTGCCAGCAGCTTAGTGAAGGTTGAAGCTTTCTTT.

V usage is TRBV4-2 and J usage is TRBJ1-5; D may be TRBD1 (5 bases). CDR3 size: 14 residues. Germline lookup yields CDR1 LGHNA and CDR2 YNFKEQ. The germline V and J ends were trimmed by 2 bases and 5 bases, with 10 bases remaining between them. The DNA of the CDR3 is TGTGCCAGCAGCCAAACTGACAGCGATCAGCCCCAGCATTTT. Residues: CASSQTDSDQPQHF.

The chain combines TRBV10-2 with TRBJ2-7, with TRBD1 matching over 9 bases. CDR1 and CDR2 (germline): WSHSY, SAAADI. There are 13 residues in the CDR3. Germline trimming cut 3 bases from V and 9 bases from J; bases unmatched to any gene: 6. The CDR3 reads CASSERQGDWQYF. The CDR3 nucleotides are TGCGCCAGCAGTGAAAGACAGGGGGATTGGCAGTACTTC.

The chain has TRBV7-9 and TRBJ2-1, with TRBD2 matching over 8 bases. This CDR3 comprises 17 residues. Germline V gene lookup returns CDR1 SEHNR and CDR2 FQNEAQ (reference sequence). After removal of 5 bases from V and 7 bases from J, the junction contained 16 bases not matched to a gene. The CDR3 spells CASSLKAGTSKGNEQFF. The DNA of the CDR3 is TGTGCCAGCAGCCTCAAAGCCGGGACTAGTAAGGGGAATGAGCAGTTCTTC.

The J gene is TRBJ1-2, the V gene TRBV28; 7 bases match TRBD1. The CDR3 has 15 residues. The germline gives CDR1 MDHEN, CDR2 SYDVKM. J gave up 8 bases and V 2 bases, and 11 bases lay outside the gene matches. The chain's CDR3 is CASSLNGQVLWGYTF. The DNA for the CDR3 is TGTGCCAGCAGTTTAAACGGACAGGTTCTATGGGGCTACACCTTC.

The chain carries TRBV5-8 and TRBJ2-1, with 7 bases lining up with TRBD2. The CDR3 is made up of 15 amino acids. CDR1 is SGHTS and CDR2 is YDEGEE in the germline V gene. J was trimmed by 2 bases and V by 0 bases; bases with no gene match: 2. The CDR3, as DNA: TGTGCCAGCAGCTTGGGAGCGGGGCCCTACAATGAGCAGTTCTTC. It codes for CASSLGAGPYNEQFF.

The chain joins TRBV5-6 to TRBJ1-1; tentatively, D is TRBD1 (6 bases). The CDR3 is 15 amino acids. Trimming shortened V by 5 bases and J by 1 base, and 15 bases separated the two germline ends. The germline CDR1 and CDR2 sequences are SGHDT and YYEEEE. The CDR3, as DNA: TGTGCCAGCAGGTTCGGGGGGCTTGGGAACACTGAAGCTTTCTTT. It is translated as CASRFGGLGNTEAFF.

In its sample, this clone was seen once. Within the sample, other DNA sequences also encode this same CDR3. V gene TRBV7-9 combines with J gene TRBJ1-2, with D unclear. CDR1 SEHNR and CDR2 FQNEAQ come from the germline V gene (reference sequence). This CDR3 has 12 residues. V was shortened by 5 bases and J by 0 bases, with 4 bases between the two germline ends. CDR3 sequence reads: CASSPANYGYTF. In nucleotides, the CDR3 is TGTGCCAGCAGCCCTGCTAACTATGGCTACACCTTC.

This clone has a single count. The chain recombines TRBV7-9 with TRBJ2-7, with 8 positions matching TRBD2. The CDR3 loop spans 15 amino acids. Germline CDR1 SEHNR, CDR2 FQNEAQ (reference sequence). V was pared by 5 bases and J by 7 bases, with 13 bases of the junction left unmatched. CDR3 in amino acids: CASSPTSGGPGEQYF. The CDR3 DNA sequence: TGTGCCAGCAGCCCAACCAGCGGGGGCCCGGGAGAGCAGTACTTC.

The CDR3 sequence: CSVETSGTTYEQYF. In DNA form, the CDR3 reads TGCAGCGTTGAAACTAGCGGGACCACCTACGAGCAGTACTTC. This chain joins TRBV29-1 and TRBJ2-7, with 10 positions matching TRBD2. CDR1 is SQVTM, CDR2 ANQGSEA, per germline. The V segment lost 2 bases and the J segment 2 bases; nucleotides outside the gene matches: 3. CDR3 length: 14 amino acids.

The chain combines TRBV29-1 with TRBJ2-1; no firm D call. The CDR3 has 14 residues. CDR1 and CDR2 (germline): SQVTM, ANQGSEA. Trimming shortened V by 1 base and J by 3 bases, and 10 bases separated the two germline ends. In nucleotides, the CDR3 is TGCAGCGTTGAAGGCGGTGCGATCTACAATGAGCAGTTCTTC. This translates into CSVEGGAIYNEQFF.

The chain has TRBV29-1 and TRBJ2-5; tentative D call: TRBD2 (5 bases). The V gene's germline CDR1 is SQVTM and CDR2 ANQGSEA. The CDR3 length is 14 residues. Trimming cost V 3 bases and J 2 bases, with 13 bases left between them. CDR3 in amino acids: CSVDGIGDQETQYF. Here the CDR3 DNA reads TGCAGCGTTGACGGGATAGGTGATCAAGAGACCCAGTACTTC.

The J gene is TRBJ1-5, the V gene TRBV5-8, with D perhaps matching TRBD1 (5 bases). The CDR3 has 16 residues. V was pared by 5 bases and J by 11 bases, with 26 bases between. Per the germline V gene, CDR1 is SGHTS and CDR2 is YDEGEE. DNA of the CDR3: TGTGCCAGCAGTTACTTAGGGACGTCCGGTCGGTGGTCCCAGCATTTT. Protein: CASSYLGTSGRWSQHF.

The rearrangement links TRBV9 to TRBJ1-1; D unclear. The CDR3 has 14 residues. Trimming took 0 bases from V and 9 from J, leaving 15 bases between them. The germline V gene encodes CDR1 SGDLS and CDR2 YYNGEE. The CDR3 here is CASSVGGPGDKAFF. CDR3 DNA: TGTGCCAGCAGCGTAGGAGGTCCCGGGGATAAAGCTTTCTTT.

The rearrangement joins TRBV5-1 to TRBJ1-5; TRBD1 might be the D (5 bases). The CDR3 has 13 amino acids. CDR1 is SGHRS, CDR2 YFSETQ, per germline. With 0 bases removed from V and 6 bases from J, the gap between germline ends came to 7 bases. CDR3 protein: CASSLEGVQPQHF. The CDR3 region has the DNA TGCGCCAGCAGCTTGGAAGGGGTTCAGCCCCAGCATTTT.

On this clone itself: The same CDR3 can be traced to other DNA sequences in this sample. The CDR3 reads CASSVGGTTNEKLFF. The CDR3 region has the DNA TGTGCCAGCAGCGTAGGGGGGACAACTAATGAAAAACTGTTTTTT. This chain joins TRBV9 and TRBJ1-4, with TRBD1 as a possible D gene (5 bases). V gave up 0 bases and J gave up 0 bases, with 6 bases separating them. Germline-derived CDR1 and CDR2 are SGDLS and YYNGEE. The CDR3 sequence is 15 residues long.

J is TRBJ1-5 and V is TRBV6-1, with 11 bases aligning to TRBD1. The ends lost 1 base at V and 0 bases at J; junction bases unmatched: 8. CDR3 size: 19 residues. Germline lookup yields CDR1 MNHNS and CDR2 SASEGT. DNA for the CDR3: TGTGCCAGCAGTGAAGGAGGACAGGGGGCCGTATATAGCAATCAGCCCCAGCATTTT. Amino acid sequence: CASSEGGQGAVYSNQPQHF.

The genes are TRBV5-4 and TRBJ2-7, with 8 bases fitting TRBD2. The V gene end was trimmed by 4 bases and the J gene end by 0 bases; junction bases not matched to a gene: 3. Germline values: CDR1 SGHNT, CDR2 YYREEE (reference sequence). This CDR3 has 14 residues. Here the CDR3 reads CASSPGGASYEQYF. The CDR3 bases are TGTGCCAGCAGCCCGGGAGGGGCCTCCTACGAGCAGTACTTC.

V and J are TRBV27 and TRBJ2-3; D remains ambiguous. This CDR3 is built from 13 residues. Trimming took 4 bases from V and 10 from J, leaving 15 bases between them. From germline, CDR1 is MNHEY and CDR2 SMNVEV (reference sequence). The CDR3 reads CASSSSLPLAQYF. As DNA, the CDR3 is TGTGCCAGCAGTTCGTCCCTTCCCTTGGCGCAGTATTTT.

The rearrangement uses TRBV11-2 and TRBJ2-1, with D perhaps TRBD2 (6 bases). There are 16 residues in the CDR3. Per germline, CDR1 SGHAT and CDR2 FQNNGV. Trimming removed 4 bases at V and 9 bases at J, with 22 bases between. The CDR3 sequence: CASSSPGTSRSGEQFF. The CDR3 DNA is TGTGCCAGCAGCTCCCCGGGAACTAGCCGGAGCGGTGAGCAGTTCTTC. The entire variable domain, with the rest obtained from reference TRBV11-2 and TRBJ2-1, is as follows: EAGVAQSPRYKIIEKRQSVAFWCNPISGHATLYWYQQILGQGPKLLIQFQNNGVVDDSQLPKDRFSAERLKGVDSTLKIQPAKLEDSAVYLCASSSPGTSRSGEQFFGPGTRLTVL.

This clone has a handful of counts. The chain has TRBV27 and TRBJ2-7, with D perhaps TRBD1 or TRBD2 (5 bases each). Germline V gene sequence: CDR1 MNHEY, CDR2 SMNVEV (reference sequence). The CDR3 runs to 13 residues. Trimming stripped 4 bases from V and 3 bases from J, with 10 bases between. The CDR3 sequence: CASSYGAVYEQYF. As DNA, the CDR3 is TGTGCCAGCAGTTACGGGGCAGTCTACGAGCAGTACTTC.

The V and J genes are TRBV9 and TRBJ2-5; D not certain. V was shortened by 0 bases and J by 5 bases, with 11 bases between the two germline ends. CDR3 size: 14 residues. Germline V CDR1 and CDR2: SGDLS, YYNGEE. The CDR3 nucleotides are TGTGCCAGCAGCGTAGCTGGGGTAGTGGAGACCCAGTACTTC. Its protein is CASSVAGVVETQYF.

The chain has TRBV6-9 and TRBJ2-5; 10 bases agree with TRBD2. V dropped 6 bases and J dropped 2; count of bases not matched to a gene: 9. Germline V gene data show CDR1 as MNHGY and CDR2 as SVAAGI. CDR3 length equals 16 residues. CDR3 in amino acids: CASSLGLAEHQETQYF. The CDR3 DNA reads TGTGCCAGCAGCCTCGGACTAGCGGAACATCAAGAGACCCAGTACTTC.

This clone appeared once. This chain links TRBV27 with TRBJ1-2, with 11 bases fitting TRBD1. The CDR3 totals 15 residues. J lost 4 bases, V lost 6 bases, and 7 bases had no gene match. Germline CDR1 is MNHEY and CDR2 is SMNVEV (reference sequence). The CDR3 DNA is TGTGCCAGCAGCATACGGACAGGGGGCTTCTATGGCTACACCTTC. Translation: CASSIRTGGFYGYTF.